What follows describes a single TCR beta chain. Its antigen is unknown. The missing conserved phenylalanine or tryptophan at the end of this CDR3 makes a read error likely. These data come from a study of neurological immune-mediated disorders. Study results and caveats: Falling below healthy controls, multiple sclerosis showed the least TCR clonal expansion, while HTLV-1-associated myelopathy showed the most.

V dropped 4 bases and J dropped 7 bases, with 7 bases sitting between them. The CDR3 contains 11 residues. Germline V CDR1 and CDR2: SGHRS, YFSETQ. From the 5' RACE reads, TCRdb called clonotypes with MiXCR, one entry per CDR3 protein. The table has tens of thousands of distinct CDR3 sequences, around 3.5% seen once. The specimen sequenced was PBMCs. J is TRBJ2-3 and V is TRBV5-1, with D unresolved. The receptor was derived from a woman in her forties or fifties with multiple sclerosis. Here the CDR3 DNA reads TGCGCCAGCAGCGAAGACTATACGCAGTATATT. Its protein product is CASSEDYTQYI.